These 21 T cell receptor beta chains were sequenced from one sample in a study of shared clonotypes between healthy human individuals (dated by TCRdb to the early 2020s). The method was the immunoSEQ multiplex PCR assay. TCRdb stores this immuneACCESS table with in-frame sequences only. Part of the clones is absent; in the studies checked, under half of the shortfall reflects unresolved V genes, and no reason is known for the rest. This sample comprises roughly 450,000 clones, 79% of them detected only once. The top ten hold 10% to 15% of the sample. Sequencing input: PBMCs. The receptors were gathered from a woman aged 40 to 55 in good health. Some clones in this sample may be carry-over from other donors' samples.

V and J are TRBV7-2 and TRBJ1-3, with 7 bases fitting TRBD1. This CDR3 region has 16 residues. CDR1 SGHTA and CDR2 FQGNSA come from the germline V gene. V lost 2 bases and J lost 4; bases outside the gene matches: 8. The CDR3 loop is CASSLRRQGMGNTIYF. As DNA, the CDR3 is TGTGCCAGCAGCTTACGACGACAGGGTATGGGAAACACCATATATTTT.

The genes are TRBV27 and TRBJ2-1, with 14 positions matching TRBD2. CDR1 and CDR2 from the germline V gene are MNHEY and SMNVEV (reference sequence). The junction had 11 bases not matched to a gene; V was cut back by 6 bases and J by 16 bases. This CDR3 is built from 14 residues. This CDR3 reads CASRPEWTSGRLFF. In DNA form, the CDR3 reads TGTGCCAGCAGACCCGAATGGACTAGCGGGAGGCTCTTCTTC.

This clone occurred many times. This chain links TRBV5-4 with TRBJ2-7, with a tentative D call TRBD1 (6 bases). V shed 4 bases and J shed 3 bases, with 14 bases lying between them. This CDR3 has 14 residues. Looked up from germline, CDR1 is SGHNT and CDR2 is YYREEE (reference sequence). The CDR3 nucleotides read TGTGCCAGCAGCCCACCGGACAGACTCTACGAGCAGTACTTC. Encoded protein: CASSPPDRLYEQYF.

The chain has TRBV5-1 and TRBJ2-1, with 8 bases aligning to TRBD2. This CDR3 has 11 amino acids. V gave up 5 bases and J gave up 15 bases; unmatched junction bases: 7. Germline-derived CDR1 and CDR2 are SGHRS and YFSETQ. In DNA, the CDR3 is TGCGCCAGCAGTTCGGGACTAGTTTCGTTCTTC. Residues: CASSSGLVSFF.

The chain combines TRBV11-2 with TRBJ2-3; no clear D gene. The CDR3 runs 14 residues. Per the germline V gene, CDR1 is SGHAT and CDR2 is FQNNGV. Deletions cut 0 bases from V and 2 bases from J, with 6 bases between. The CDR3 sequence is CASSLDDNTDTQYF. In DNA form, the CDR3 reads TGTGCCAGCAGCTTAGACGACAACACAGATACGCAGTATTTT.

This clone was seen only once. The chain is built from TRBV9 and TRBJ2-1; 10 positions match TRBD2. This CDR3 contains 17 residues. V shed 0 bases and J 6 bases; nucleotides not matched to a gene: 9. Germline V gives CDR1 SGDLS, CDR2 YYNGEE. The CDR3 nucleotides read TGTGCCAGCAGCGTAGCTGTCCCAGCGGGAGGGCCCAATGAGCAGTTCTTC. It yields the protein CASSVAVPAGGPNEQFF.

With respect to this clone: The junction shows a germline mismatch at one end, possibly a read error. The chain joins TRBV5-1 to TRBJ2-1, with 10 bases aligning to TRBD2. CDR1 is SGHRS, CDR2 YFSETQ, per germline. The CDR3 is 14 amino acids. The CDR3 spells CASSLSASGSRRVF. CDR3 sequence (DNA): TGCGCCAGCAGCTTGAGCGCTAGCGGGAGTCGGAGGGTCTTC.

This clone was seen many times. The gene calls are TRBV4-2 and TRBJ2-1; 9 bases map to TRBD2. Germline assignment: CDR1 LGHNA and CDR2 YNFKEQ. After removal of 1 base from V and 2 bases from J, the junction contained 0 bases not matched to a gene. CDR3 length equals 15 residues. The DNA for the CDR3 is TGTGCCAGCAGCCAAGCTAGCGGGACCTACAATGAGCAGTTCTTC. As protein: CASSQASGTYNEQFF.

This clone appeared a few times. This chain connects TRBV7-2 to TRBJ1-1; D gene unclear. This CDR3 is 13 amino acids long. In germline, CDR1 is SGHTA, CDR2 FQGNSA. The V end was cut by 2 bases, the J end by 3 bases, with 7 bases between. The CDR3 spells CASSLQVYTEAFF. In nucleotides, the CDR3 is TGTGCCAGCAGCTTACAGGTTTACACTGAAGCTTTCTTT.

The rearrangement links TRBV5-1 to TRBJ1-1; 9 nucleotides agree with TRBD1. The V gene's germline CDR1 is SGHRS and CDR2 YFSETQ. V gave up 7 bases and J gave up 4 bases; unmatched junction bases: 8. The CDR3 runs to 14 residues. In nucleotides, the CDR3 is TGCGCCAGCTCGGTACAGGGGGCGCGCACTGAAGCTTTCTTT. Amino acid sequence: CASSVQGARTEAFF.

The chain couples TRBV11-2 to TRBJ2-1, with TRBD2 identical over 7 bases. J was trimmed by 7 bases and V by 5 bases; bases with no gene match: 11. This CDR3 is 15 amino acids long. Germline CDR1 is SGHAT and CDR2 is FQNNGV. CDR3 region: CASSLERGSWNEQFF. The CDR3 bases are TGTGCCAGCAGCCTCGAACGCGGGAGTTGGAATGAGCAGTTCTTC. Together with reference TRBV11-2 and TRBJ2-1, the CDR3 gives the full variable domain: EAGVAQSPRYKIIEKRQSVAFWCNPISGHATLYWYQQILGQGPKLLIQFQNNGVVDDSQLPKDRFSAERLKGVDSTLKIQPAKLEDSAVYLCASSLERGSWNEQFFGPGTRLTVL.

This clone has a handful of counts. The chain uses TRBV19 and TRBJ1-1, with a tentative D call TRBD1 (6 bases). Trimming shortened V by 8 bases and J by 6 bases, and 16 bases separated the two germline ends. Germline loops: CDR1 LNHDA, CDR2 SQIVND (reference sequence). The CDR3 has 13 amino acids. CDR3 sequence: CASRNQGIAEAFF. The CDR3, as DNA: TGTGCCAGTCGGAACCAGGGGATCGCTGAAGCTTTCTTT.

This chain connects TRBV6-5 to TRBJ2-3, with 7 bases matching TRBD2. CDR3 length: 15 amino acids. Germline CDR1 MNHEY, CDR2 SVGAGI. V trimming: 2 bases; J trimming: 4 bases; junction bases outside the gene matches: 6. The CDR3 sequence is CASSYLREAPDTQYF. CDR3 sequence (DNA): TGTGCCAGCAGTTACCTCCGGGAGGCCCCAGATACGCAGTATTTT.

The V and J genes are TRBV10-2 and TRBJ2-2, with D perhaps TRBD2 (5 bases). The V end lost 5 bases, the J end lost 4 bases, and 20 bases lay between the germline ends. This CDR3 has 17 amino acids. Germline loops: CDR1 WSHSY, CDR2 SAAADI. CDR3: CASSPEGTEAGTGELFF. In DNA form, the CDR3 reads TGCGCCAGCAGTCCGGAAGGAACAGAGGCGGGCACCGGGGAGCTGTTTTTT.

The count of this clone is one. The chain is built from TRBV21-1 and TRBJ1-4; the D call of TRBD1 is as the table states it, not checked on the DNA. TRBV21-1 is annotated as a pseudogene. The CDR3 consists of 15 residues. For the CDR3, the DNA is TGTGCCAGCAGCATATCCGGGACAGGGAAAGAAAAACTGTTTTTT. Translating it yields CASSISGTGKEKLFF.

The V gene is TRBV9, the J gene TRBJ2-1; TRBD2 might be the D (6 bases). The CDR3 extends over 17 amino acids. Germline CDR1 reads SGDLS; CDR2 reads YYNGEE. Trimming removed 1 base from V and 2 bases from J, with 16 bases in between. For the CDR3, the DNA is TGTGCCAGCAGCGTATATTCAAACGGACTAACCTACAATGAGCAGTTCTTC. Its protein product is CASSVYSNGLTYNEQFF.

CDR3: CASSHTGTGGTDTQYF. Written as DNA, the CDR3 is TGCGCCAGCAGCCATACCGGGACAGGGGGTACAGATACGCAGTATTTT. The rearrangement uses TRBV4-3 and TRBJ2-3, with 11 bases lining up with TRBD1. This CDR3 has 16 amino acids. The germline V gene has CDR1 LGHNA and CDR2 YSLEER. V lost 3 bases to trimming and J lost 3 bases; unmatched junction nucleotides: 5.

The chain recombines TRBV11-3 with TRBJ1-1; D uncertain. The CDR3 runs 14 residues. Trimming left V 0 bases short and J 4 bases short, with 9 bases between. The germline V gene has CDR1 SGHNT and CDR2 YENEEA. CDR3 sequence (DNA): TGTGCCAGCAGCTTAGATGACCTCCGCACTGAAGCTTTCTTT. This gives the protein CASSLDDLRTEAFF.

J is TRBJ2-7 and V is TRBV5-1; 9 bases are shared with TRBD2. CDR3 length equals 15 residues. Trimming took 2 bases from V and 5 from J; bases not matched to a gene: 8. Per the germline V gene, CDR1 is SGHRS and CDR2 is YFSETQ. CDR3 nucleotides: TGCGCCAGCAGCTTAGGAGGGGGACTAGCACACGAGCAGTACTTC. This codes for CASSLGGGLAHEQYF.

This chain joins TRBV9 and TRBJ2-1; D may be TRBD1 (6 bases). This CDR3 region has 15 residues. V was cut by 0 bases and J by 2 bases, with 9 bases left in between. Germline V gene sequence: CDR1 SGDLS, CDR2 YYNGEE. CDR3 region: CASSVVGATYNEQFF. CDR3 bases: TGTGCCAGCAGCGTAGTGGGGGCCACCTACAATGAGCAGTTCTTC.

The gene calls are TRBV19 and TRBJ2-1; D gene ambiguous. The V end lost 7 bases, the J end lost 4 bases, and 8 bases lay between the germline ends. CDR3 length equals 12 residues. Germline CDR1 and CDR2: LNHDA and SQIVND (reference sequence). The CDR3 reads CASNGPYNEQFF. CDR3 DNA sequence: TGTGCCAGTAATGGTCCTTACAATGAGCAGTTCTTC. Drawing the rest from reference TRBV19 and TRBJ2-1, the complete variable domain is DGGITQSPKYLFRKEGQNVTLSCEQNLNHDAMYWYRQDPGQGLRLIYYSQIVNDFQKGDIAEGYSVSREKKESFPLTVTSAQKNPTAFYLCASNGPYNEQFFGPGTRLTVL.